This T cell receptor (beta chain) was obtained from a study of T cell changes during pregnancy in multiple sclerosis. Here immunoSEQ multiplex PCR was the method, and the copy in TCRdb shows in-frame clones only, minus some. The top ten hold 5% to 8% of the sample, which has over 25,000 clones, 75% to 95% seen once. There are 15 residues in the CDR3. The J segment lost 8 bases and the V segment lost 5 bases, leaving 5 bases of the junction unmatched. Germline CDR1 is LNHDA and CDR2 is SQIVND (reference sequence). This clone has ten or more counts. This chain joins TRBV19 and TRBJ2-1; 14 bases fit TRBD2. The specimen was CD8+ T cells from peripheral blood mononuclear cells, collected before pregnancy. The sequence came from a female donor with multiple sclerosis, enrolled in a pregnancy study. The CDR3 bases are TGTGCCAGTAGTCGGGGGACTAGCGGGAGCGATGAGCAGTTCTTC. As protein: CASSRGTSGSDEQFF.